The rows below give T cell receptor beta chains drawn from one sample of a study of shared clonotypes between healthy human individuals. Clones were sequenced by immunoSEQ multiplex PCR, and TCRdb holds only the in-frame ones, with some missing. In the table there are 550,000 to 850,000 clones, about two thirds of which are singletons. The material sequenced was memory CD4+ T cells sorted from blood. All receptors come from a woman in her 30s in good health. The CDR3 runs from the conserved cysteine through the conserved F or W. The D gene is left open where the match is weak. Clone size is shown for a subset of rows, as once, few, many or a class of expanded clone.

TRBV5-1,TRBJ2-3,.,TRBD2,CASRSTSRAEGTQYF,TGCGCCAGCAGGTCGACTAGCAGGGCGGAGGGTACGCAGTATTTT
TRBV9,TRBJ2-3,many,TRBD1,CASSSEPGQGSHTQYF,TGTGCCAGCAGCTCCGAACCGGGACAGGGGTCTCATACGCAGTATTTT
TRBV18,TRBJ1-4,few,.,CASSPQGEKLFF,TGTGCCAGCTCACCTCAAGGTGAAAAACTGTTTTTT
TRBV2,TRBJ1-5,.,TRBD1,CASAGTGGGQPQHF,TGTGCCAGCGCGGGGACAGGGGGAGGTCAGCCCCAGCATTTT
TRBV20-1,TRBJ1-2,.,.,CSLKAGHGYTF,TGCAGTTTAAAGGCGGGTCATGGCTACACCTTC
TRBV5-1,TRBJ2-5,.,.,CASSLNGRETQYF,TGCGCCAGCAGCTTAAATGGTCGAGAGACCCAGTACTTC
TRBV25-1,TRBJ2-3,.,.,CASSPGGRNTDTQYF,TGTGCCAGCAGCCCCGGTGGCAGAAACACAGATACGCAGTATTTT
TRBV11-2,TRBJ2-3,.,TRBD1,CASSPGSGQRTDTQYF,TGTGCCAGCAGTCCCGGATCGGGACAGCGCACAGATACGCAGTATTTT
TRBV28,TRBJ2-5,.,.,CASSPPATETQYF,TGTGCCAGCAGCCCGCCAGCCACAGAGACCCAGTACTTC
TRBV30,TRBJ2-7,.,TRBD1,CAWSPGQVYEQYF,TGTGCCTGGAGTCCGGGACAGGTTTACGAGCAGTACTTC
TRBV28,TRBJ1-3,once,.,CASSLEGRNTIYF,TGTGCCAGCAGTTTAGAGGGCAGAAACACCATATATTTT
TRBV6-1,TRBJ2-7,.,TRBD1,CASREPGQGYEQYF,TGTGCCAGCAGGGAACCGGGACAGGGCTACGAGCAGTACTTC
TRBV2,TRBJ1-2,few,.,CASSEPTGNYGYTF,TGTGCCAGCAGTGAACCTACAGGGAACTATGGCTACACCTTC
TRBV2,TRBJ2-7,.,TRBD2,CASSEAGASGPYEQYF,TGTGCCAGCAGTGAAGCTGGGGCTAGCGGACCCTACGAGCAGTACTTC
TRBV18,TRBJ2-1,.,.,CASSPGQDEQFF,TGTGCCAGCTCACCAGGCCAAGATGAGCAGTTCTTC
TRBV9,TRBJ1-3,.,.,CASSRTPVTGAGNTIYF,TGTGCCAGCAGTCGTACCCCCGTGACAGGCGCTGGAAACACCATATATTTT
TRBV4-1,TRBJ1-1,few,.,CASSQVASTRAFF,TGCGCCAGCAGCCAAGTGGCTTCAACCCGGGCTTTCTTT
TRBV5-1,TRBJ2-1,few,.,CASSWDGLNNEQFF,TGCGCCAGCAGCTGGGACGGACTGAACAATGAGCAGTTCTTC
TRBV7-9,TRBJ2-5,once,.,CASSLSGRETQYF,TGTGCCAGCAGCTTATCAGGGCGGGAGACCCAGTACTTC
TRBV4-1,TRBJ2-1,.,TRBD2,CASSQAATSGEHSYNEQFF,TGCGCCAGCAGCCAAGCCGCGACTAGCGGGGAACATTCCTACAATGAGCAGTTCTTC
TRBV12-5,TRBJ2-3,.,TRBD2,CASGLGWRERVDTQYF,TGTGCTAGTGGTTTGGGTTGGCGGGAGCGCGTAGATACGCAGTATTTT
TRBV7-6,TRBJ1-1,.,.,CASSAEERGLSTEAFF,TGTGCCAGCAGCGCCGAGGAGCGGGGGCTGAGCACTGAAGCTTTCTTT
TRBV5-6,TRBJ1-4,few,.,CASSLGPGSTNEKLFF,TGTGCCAGCAGCTTGGGTCCCGGGAGCACTAATGAAAAACTGTTTTTT
TRBV7-9,TRBJ2-3,.,.,CASGLQGVGTDTQYF,TGTGCCAGCGGATTACAGGGCGTTGGCACAGATACGCAGTATTTT
TRBV2,TRBJ1-2,few,.,CASKAQDYGYTF,TGTGCCAGCAAGGCCCAGGACTATGGCTACACCTTC
TRBV9,TRBJ1-5,.,TRBD1,CASSAPGLSGTGRRVNQPQHF,TGTGCCAGCAGCGCCCCGGGCCTCTCCGGGACAGGGAGACGGGTTAATCAGCCCCAGCATTTT
TRBV2,TRBJ2-7,.,.,CASTYLTYEQYF,TGTGCCAGCACCTACCTTACCTACGAGCAGTACTTC
TRBV7-8,TRBJ2-4,.,.,CASSPQRRNIQYF,TGTGCCAGCAGCCCCCAGCGCCGTAACATTCAGTACTTC
TRBV19,TRBJ2-1,.,.,CASSGVREQFF,TGTGCTAGTAGTGGGGTTCGTGAGCAGTTCTTC
TRBV25-1,TRBJ2-7,.,.,CASSEFRGDGSSYEQYF,TGTGCCAGCAGTGAATTCAGGGGAGACGGGAGTTCCTACGAGCAGTACTTC
TRBV19,TRBJ2-5,.,.,CASSHLDVRRRGETQYF,TGTGCCAGTAGTCACCTGGATGTTCGGAGAAGGGGAGAGACCCAGTACTTC
TRBV28,TRBJ1-1,.,.,CASSSKGAGRTEAFF,TGTGCCAGCAGTTCTAAGGGCGCAGGAAGGACTGAAGCTTTCTTT
TRBV7-9,TRBJ1-1,.,TRBD1,CASSGTGAGAFF,TGTGCCAGCAGCGGAACAGGGGCTGGAGCTTTCTTT
TRBV5-4,TRBJ1-1,once,.,CASSSLMNTEAFF,TGTGCCAGCAGCTCGTTAATGAACACTGAAGCTTTCTTT
TRBV27,TRBJ2-3,.,TRBD2,CASTGLAGVPDTQYF,TGTGCCAGCACCGGACTAGCGGGAGTTCCAGATACGCAGTATTTT
TRBV28,TRBJ2-3,.,TRBD2,CASSFIELAGPQTDTQYF,TGTGCCAGCAGTTTTATTGAGCTAGCGGGACCTCAAACAGATACGCAGTATTTT
TRBV30,TRBJ2-5,few,.,CAWSGGRSETQYF,TGTGCCTGGAGTGGGGGGAGGAGCGAGACCCAGTACTTC
TRBV29-1,TRBJ2-3,few,.,CSVLSGSDTQYF,TGCAGCGTTTTGTCAGGTTCAGATACGCAGTATTTT
TRBV6-1,TRBJ2-3,.,.,CASSETASTDTQYF,TGTGCCAGCAGTGAGACAGCTAGCACAGATACGCAGTATTTT
TRBV10-3,TRBJ1-5,.,.,CAISDSGVAQHF,TGTGCCATCAGTGATTCGGGTGTGGCCCAGCATTTT
TRBV11-3,TRBJ1-1,many,.,CASSFQENTEAFF,TGTGCCAGCAGCTTCCAGGAGAACACTGAAGCTTTCTTT
TRBV29-1,TRBJ2-1,.,.,CSAVQGLAGQGSYNEQFF,TGCAGCGCCGTCCAAGGTCTAGCCGGCCAGGGCTCCTACAATGAGCAGTTCTTC
TRBV19,TRBJ1-1,.,.,CASSIAGAATTEAFF,TGTGCCAGTAGTATCGCGGGGGCCGCCACCACTGAAGCTTTCTTT
TRBV18,TRBJ1-2,.,.,CASSPGTQGGYTF,TGTGCCAGCTCACCAGGGACACAAGGTGGCTACACCTTC
TRBV12-5,TRBJ1-1,.,.,CASGLAPRAGRGTEAFF,TGTGCTAGTGGTTTGGCGCCCCGGGCGGGGAGGGGCACTGAAGCTTTCTTT
TRBV28,TRBJ1-2,.,.,CASSLFVGGGYTF,TGTGCCAGCAGTTTATTTGTAGGGGGAGGCTACACCTTC
TRBV7-2,TRBJ2-2,.,.,CASSSRWTGELFF,TGTGCCAGCAGCTCCCGCTGGACCGGGGAGCTGTTTTTT
TRBV30,TRBJ1-1,few,.,CAWSEFTEAFF,TGTGCCTGGAGTGAATTCACTGAAGCTTTCTTT
TRBV6-1,TRBJ2-7,.,TRBD2,CASSEIGTSGTREQYF,TGTGCCAGCAGTGAAATTGGGACTAGCGGCACGAGGGAGCAGTACTTC